The 4 T cell receptor beta chains below all came from one sample that was sequenced in a study of blood T cell repertoires in COVID-19. Sequenced by immunoSEQ multiplex PCR; TCRdb stores in-frame clones only, minus some. Of some 100,000 clones in the sample, approximately 92% were seen once. The sample was peripheral blood. All receptors derive from a woman of 80 years or more with active COVID-19.

The rearrangement links TRBV2 to TRBJ1-5, with a possible D match to TRBD1 (5 bases). V lost 0 bases, J lost 2 bases, and 11 bases lay in between. The CDR3 totals 16 residues. Germline V gene sequence: CDR1 SNHLY, CDR2 FYNNEI. CDR3 protein: CASSEARGVGNQPQHF. In DNA, the CDR3 is TGTGCCAGCAGTGAAGCGCGGGGGGTCGGCAATCAGCCCCAGCATTTT.

The V and J genes are TRBV5-1 and TRBJ2-3, with 14 bases identical to TRBD2. Trimming took 1 base from V and 4 from J; bases not matched to a gene: 20. The CDR3 extends over 22 amino acids. Germline lookup yields CDR1 SGHRS and CDR2 YFSETQ. The CDR3 loop reads CASSLFGRLAGGPEVLPDTQYF. The CDR3 DNA follows: TGCGCCAGCAGCTTGTTTGGCCGACTAGCGGGAGGGCCTGAGGTACTCCCAGATACGCAGTATTTT.

The genes are TRBV28 and TRBJ2-3; weak D call: TRBD1 (6 bases). The CDR3 runs 11 residues. Germline V gives CDR1 MDHEN, CDR2 SYDVKM. Trimming stripped 10 bases from V and 5 bases from J, with 10 bases between. The CDR3 DNA reads TGTGCCACCCTACAGGGAGATACGCAGTATTTT. Protein sequence: CATLQGDTQYF.

A remark on this clone: The junction does not match germline at one end; this may be a read error. This sequence joins TRBV7-7 and TRBJ2-7, with TRBD2 identical over 12 bases. Per germline, CDR1 SSHAT and CDR2 FNYEAQ (reference sequence). The CDR3 length is 15 residues. The CDR3 DNA is TGTGCTAGCAGCCGCCTAGCGGGAGGGTACTACGAGCAGTACTTC. Its translation: CASSRLAGGYYEQYF.